This T cell receptor beta chain was profiled in a study of T cells in Graves' hyperthyroidism and ophthalmopathy. Study overall: Before treatment of any kind, peripheral blood was taken at initial diagnosis.

Study results and caveats: The model predicted ophthalmopathy a median roughly six months before onset. Most expanded thyroid clonotypes above 0.001 recurred in blood.

It was RNA transcripts that yielded the amplified TCR beta CDR3 regions. A set of HTBI primers served as the primers for a first-round RT-PCR of the TCR CDR3. TCRdb analysed the multiplex PCR reads with MiXCR anew, one entry per CDR3 protein. The sample holds under 400,000 distinct CDR3 sequences, around 15% seen once. The V gene lost 4 bases and the J gene lost 6 bases, with 7 bases spanning the gap. This CDR3 has 12 amino acids. In germline, CDR1 is MDHEN, CDR2 SYDVKM. This clonotype was detected ten times or more. Its antigen is unknown. The sequence was obtained from an older woman with Graves' ophthalmopathy. V and J are TRBV28 and TRBJ1-5, with unresolved D. Sequenced: blood. The CDR3 DNA reads as TGTGCCAGCAGTTATCTACGTCAGCCCCAGCATTTT. This gives the protein CASSYLRQPQHF.